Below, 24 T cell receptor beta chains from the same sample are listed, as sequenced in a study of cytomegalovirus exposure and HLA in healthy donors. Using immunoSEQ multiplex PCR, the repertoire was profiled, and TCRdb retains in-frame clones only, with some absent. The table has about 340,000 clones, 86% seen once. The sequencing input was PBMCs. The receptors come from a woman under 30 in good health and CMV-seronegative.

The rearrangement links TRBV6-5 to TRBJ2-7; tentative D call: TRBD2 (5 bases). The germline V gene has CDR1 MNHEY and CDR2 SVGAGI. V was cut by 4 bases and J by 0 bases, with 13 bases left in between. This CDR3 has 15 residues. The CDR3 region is CASSSSGVTSYEQYF. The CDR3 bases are TGTGCCAGCAGTTCCAGCGGAGTTACCTCCTACGAGCAGTACTTC.

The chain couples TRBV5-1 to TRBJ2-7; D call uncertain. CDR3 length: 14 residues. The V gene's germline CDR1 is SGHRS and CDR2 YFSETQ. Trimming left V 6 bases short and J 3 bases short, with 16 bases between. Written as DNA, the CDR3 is TGCGCCAGCAAGATTACATCGAACGACTACGAGCAGTACTTC. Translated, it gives CASKITSNDYEQYF.

The CDR3 DNA reads as TGTGCCAGCTCACCCCCGGGACAACGCGGATCAAATGAGCAGTTCTTC. Its translation: CASSPPGQRGSNEQFF. The V call is TRBV18, the J call TRBJ2-1, with D tentatively TRBD1 (6 bases). Deletions cut 3 bases from V and 7 bases from J, with 19 bases between. Germline CDR1 is KGHSH and CDR2 is LQKENI. This CDR3 has 16 residues.

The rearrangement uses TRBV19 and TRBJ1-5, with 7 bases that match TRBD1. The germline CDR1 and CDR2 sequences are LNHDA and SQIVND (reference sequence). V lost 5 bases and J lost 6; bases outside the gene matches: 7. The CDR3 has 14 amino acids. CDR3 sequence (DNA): TGTGCCAGTAGTGCCGACAGGGTACCTCAGCCCCAGCATTTT. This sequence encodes CASSADRVPQPQHF. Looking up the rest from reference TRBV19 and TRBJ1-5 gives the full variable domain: DGGITQSPKYLFRKEGQNVTLSCEQNLNHDAMYWYRQDPGQGLRLIYYSQIVNDFQKGDIAEGYSVSREKKESFPLTVTSAQKNPTAFYLCASSADRVPQPQHFGDGTRLSIL.

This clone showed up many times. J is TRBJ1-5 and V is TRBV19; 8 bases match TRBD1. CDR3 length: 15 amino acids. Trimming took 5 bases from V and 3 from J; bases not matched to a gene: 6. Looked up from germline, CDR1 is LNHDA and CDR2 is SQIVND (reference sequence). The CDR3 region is CASSRGQEINQPQHF. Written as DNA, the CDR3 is TGTGCCAGTAGTCGGGGACAGGAAATCAATCAGCCCCAGCATTTT.

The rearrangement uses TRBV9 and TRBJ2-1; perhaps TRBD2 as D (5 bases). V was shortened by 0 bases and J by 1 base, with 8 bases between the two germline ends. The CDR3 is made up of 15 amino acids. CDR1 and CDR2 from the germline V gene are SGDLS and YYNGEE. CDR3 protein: CASSVGVASYNEQFF. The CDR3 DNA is TGTGCCAGCAGCGTAGGAGTAGCGTCCTACAATGAGCAGTTCTTC.

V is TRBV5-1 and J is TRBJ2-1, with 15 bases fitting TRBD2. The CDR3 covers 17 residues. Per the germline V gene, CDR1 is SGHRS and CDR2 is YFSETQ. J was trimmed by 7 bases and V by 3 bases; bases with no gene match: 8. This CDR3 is CASSSGLAGGPWNEQFF. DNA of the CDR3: TGCGCCAGCAGCTCAGGACTAGCGGGAGGGCCTTGGAATGAGCAGTTCTTC.

For the CDR3, the DNA is TGTGCCAGCACCACTGACCTAGCTAACGCCCTCTCCTACAATGAGCAGTTCTTC. Its translation is CASTTDLANALSYNEQFF. The chain links TRBV7-2 to TRBJ2-1; D possibly corresponds to TRBD2 (5 bases). With 7 bases removed from V and 0 bases from J, the gap between germline ends came to 22 bases. The CDR3 sequence is 18 residues long. Germline CDR1 and CDR2: SGHTA and FQGNSA.

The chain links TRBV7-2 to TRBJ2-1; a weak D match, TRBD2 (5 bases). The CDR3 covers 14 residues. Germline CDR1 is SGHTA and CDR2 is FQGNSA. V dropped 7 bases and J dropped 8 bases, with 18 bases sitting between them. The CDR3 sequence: CASNEARGRDEQFF. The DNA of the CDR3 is TGTGCCAGCAATGAGGCCCGGGGAAGGGATGAGCAGTTCTTC.

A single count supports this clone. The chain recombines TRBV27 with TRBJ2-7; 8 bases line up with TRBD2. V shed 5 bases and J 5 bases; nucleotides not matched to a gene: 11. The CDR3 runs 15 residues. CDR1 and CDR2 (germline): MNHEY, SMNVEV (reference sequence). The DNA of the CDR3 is TGTGCCAGCAGTCTTACGGGACTAGGTATCCACGAGCAGTACTTC. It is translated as CASSLTGLGIHEQYF.

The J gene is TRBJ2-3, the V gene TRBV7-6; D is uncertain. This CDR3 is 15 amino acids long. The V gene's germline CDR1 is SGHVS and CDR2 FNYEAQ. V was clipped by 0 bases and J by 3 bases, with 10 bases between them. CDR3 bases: TGTGCCAGCAGCTTAGCCCCCGGTACGACAGATACGCAGTATTTT. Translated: CASSLAPGTTDTQYF.

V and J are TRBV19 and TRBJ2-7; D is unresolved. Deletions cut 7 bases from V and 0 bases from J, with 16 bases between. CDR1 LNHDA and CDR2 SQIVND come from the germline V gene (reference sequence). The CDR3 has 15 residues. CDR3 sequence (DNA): TGTGCCAGTAATGCCGGCGGATCAAGCTCCTACGAGCAGTACTTC. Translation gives CASNAGGSSSYEQYF.

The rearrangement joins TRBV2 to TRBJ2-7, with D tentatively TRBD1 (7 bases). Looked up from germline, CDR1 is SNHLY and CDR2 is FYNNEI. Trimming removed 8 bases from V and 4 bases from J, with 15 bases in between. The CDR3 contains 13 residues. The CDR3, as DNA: TGTGCCAGCGGGCAGGGGGGCTCGTACGAGCAGTACTTC. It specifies CASGQGGSYEQYF. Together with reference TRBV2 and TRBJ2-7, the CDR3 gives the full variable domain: EPEVTQTPSHQVTQMGQEVILRCVPISNHLYFYWYRQILGQKVEFLVSFYNNEISEKSEIFDDQFSVERPDGSNFTLKIRSTKLEDSAMYFCASGQGGSYEQYFGPGTRLTVT.

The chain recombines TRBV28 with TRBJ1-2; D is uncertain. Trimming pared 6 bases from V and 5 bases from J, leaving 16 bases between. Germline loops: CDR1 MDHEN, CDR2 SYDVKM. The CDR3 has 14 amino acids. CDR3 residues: CASSVGREVYGYTF. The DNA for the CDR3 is TGTGCCAGCAGCGTCGGCCGTGAGGTGTATGGCTACACCTTC.

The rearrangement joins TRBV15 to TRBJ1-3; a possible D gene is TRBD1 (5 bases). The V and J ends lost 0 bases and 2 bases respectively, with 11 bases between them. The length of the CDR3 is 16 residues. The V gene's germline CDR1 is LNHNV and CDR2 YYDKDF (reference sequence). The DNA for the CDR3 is TGTGCCACCAGCAGAGATTTTGCGGGGCCTGGAAACACCATATATTTT. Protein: CATSRDFAGPGNTIYF.

The CDR3 nucleotides are TGTGCCATCAGTGAGTCTGGGCCTTACGGCTACACCTTC. This gives the protein CAISESGPYGYTF. The chain has TRBV10-3 and TRBJ1-2, with D unclear. Trimming took 0 bases from V and 8 from J, leaving 10 bases between them. This CDR3 has 13 amino acids. Germline values: CDR1 ENHRY, CDR2 SYGVKD.

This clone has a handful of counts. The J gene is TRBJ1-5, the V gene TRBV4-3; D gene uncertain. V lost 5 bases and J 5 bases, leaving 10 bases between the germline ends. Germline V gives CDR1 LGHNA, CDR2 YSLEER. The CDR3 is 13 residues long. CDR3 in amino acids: CASSVGEDQPQHF. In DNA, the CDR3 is TGCGCCAGCAGCGTCGGGGAGGATCAGCCCCAGCATTTT.

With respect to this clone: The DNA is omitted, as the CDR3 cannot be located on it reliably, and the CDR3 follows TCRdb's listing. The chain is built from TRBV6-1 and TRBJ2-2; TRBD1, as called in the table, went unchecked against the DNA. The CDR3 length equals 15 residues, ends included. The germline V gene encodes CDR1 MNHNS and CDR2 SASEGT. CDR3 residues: CASRTRGLRAGELFF.

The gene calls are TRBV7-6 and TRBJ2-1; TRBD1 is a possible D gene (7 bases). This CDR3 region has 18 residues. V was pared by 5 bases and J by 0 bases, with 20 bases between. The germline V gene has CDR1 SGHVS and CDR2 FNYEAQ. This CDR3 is CASSMAPRRDSSYNEQFF. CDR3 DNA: TGTGCCAGCAGCATGGCCCCCCGGCGGGACAGCTCCTACAATGAGCAGTTCTTC.

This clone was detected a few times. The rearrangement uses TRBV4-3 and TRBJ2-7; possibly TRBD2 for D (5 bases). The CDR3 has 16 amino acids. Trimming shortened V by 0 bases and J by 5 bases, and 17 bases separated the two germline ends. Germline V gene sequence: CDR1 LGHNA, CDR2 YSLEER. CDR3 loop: CASSQDAGGLRDEQYF. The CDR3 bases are TGCGCCAGCAGCCAAGATGCCGGCGGGCTACGGGACGAGCAGTACTTC.

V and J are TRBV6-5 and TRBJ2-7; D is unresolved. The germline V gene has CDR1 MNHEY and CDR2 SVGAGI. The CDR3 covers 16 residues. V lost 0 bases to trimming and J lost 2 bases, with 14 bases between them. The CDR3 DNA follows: TGTGCCAGCAGTTACTCCTACAGCTCCACCACCTACGAGCAGTACTTC. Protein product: CASSYSYSSTTYEQYF.

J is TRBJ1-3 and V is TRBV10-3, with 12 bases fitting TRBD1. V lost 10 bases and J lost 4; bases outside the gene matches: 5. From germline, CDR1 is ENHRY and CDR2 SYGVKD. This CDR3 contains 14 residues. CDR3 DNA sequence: TGTGCCACCGGGACAGGGGGCCACGGAAACACCATATATTTT. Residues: CATGTGGHGNTIYF.

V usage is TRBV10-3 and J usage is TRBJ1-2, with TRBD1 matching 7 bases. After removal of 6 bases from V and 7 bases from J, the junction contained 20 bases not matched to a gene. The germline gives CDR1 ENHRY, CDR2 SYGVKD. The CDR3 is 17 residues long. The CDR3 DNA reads TGTGCCATCAGCGTCGCGACAGGGACCCCCGGCGGTGGTGGCTACACCTTC. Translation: CAISVATGTPGGGGYTF.

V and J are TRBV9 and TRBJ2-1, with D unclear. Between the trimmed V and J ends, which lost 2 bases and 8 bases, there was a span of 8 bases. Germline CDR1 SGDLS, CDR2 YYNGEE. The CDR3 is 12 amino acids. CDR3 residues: CASSVAGDEQFF. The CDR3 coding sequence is TGTGCCAGCAGCGTCGCCGGAGATGAGCAGTTCTTC. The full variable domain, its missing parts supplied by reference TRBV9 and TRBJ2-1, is DSGVTQTPKHLITATGQRVTLRCSPRSGDLSVYWYQQSLDQGLQFLIQYYNGEERAKGNILERFSAQQFPDLHSELNLSSLELGDSALYFCASSVAGDEQFFGPGTRLTVL.